This T cell receptor beta chain was captured in a study of long-term antiretroviral therapy in people with HIV. Across the whole study: The 2015 recommendation for immediate ART came about a decade after the earliest samples. Findings and caveats of the study: Pre-ART-expanded clones dominated the repertoire at all time points. Relative to transplant donor controls, diversity remained lower despite increasing after ART.

Every specimen held between roughly 1-11 million cryopreserved PBMC. These were thawed and washed before DNA extraction. A v3.0 immunoSEQ assay was performed at survey level. Clones were read by immunoSEQ multiplex PCR, and TCRdb kept only the in-frame ones, dropping some. The data show some 30,000 clones, about nine tenths seen once. Per the germline V gene, CDR1 is SGHNT and CDR2 is YYREEE (reference sequence). CDR3 size: 12 residues. Trimming cost V 3 bases and J 2 bases, with 2 bases left between them. This clone has only one observation. The antigen is unknown. The V and J genes are TRBV5-4 and TRBJ2-2; D not resolved. The specimen comprised unsorted PBMCs, sampled more than 5 years after starting antiretroviral therapy. The clonotype comes from a woman in her forties with HIV. CDR3 residues: CASSSNTGELFF. The CDR3 DNA is TGTGCCAGCAGCTCCAACACCGGGGAGCTGTTTTTT.